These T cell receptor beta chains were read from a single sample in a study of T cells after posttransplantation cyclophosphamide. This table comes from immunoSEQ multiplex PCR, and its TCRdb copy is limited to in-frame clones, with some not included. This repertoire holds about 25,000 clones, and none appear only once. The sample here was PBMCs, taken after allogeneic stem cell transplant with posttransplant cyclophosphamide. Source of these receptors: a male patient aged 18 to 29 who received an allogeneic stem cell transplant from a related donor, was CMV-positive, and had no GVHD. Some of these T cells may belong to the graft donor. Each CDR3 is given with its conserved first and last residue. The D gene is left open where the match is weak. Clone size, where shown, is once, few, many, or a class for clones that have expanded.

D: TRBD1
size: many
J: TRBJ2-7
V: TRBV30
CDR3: CAWSPAGTGGGEQYF
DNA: TGTGCCTGGAGTCCAGCCGGGACAGGGGGTGGCGAGCAGTACTTC

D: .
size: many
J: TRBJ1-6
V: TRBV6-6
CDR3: CASRTGQINSPLHF
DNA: TGTGCCAGCAGAACCGGACAGATTAATTCACCCCTCCACTTT

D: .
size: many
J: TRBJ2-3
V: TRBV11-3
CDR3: CASSLGGYTQYF
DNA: TGTGCCAGCAGCTTAGGCGGATATACGCAGTATTTT

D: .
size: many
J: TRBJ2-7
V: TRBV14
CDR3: CASSQVGSTNEQYF
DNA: TGTGCCAGCAGCCAAGTTGGTAGCACAAACGAGCAGTACTTC

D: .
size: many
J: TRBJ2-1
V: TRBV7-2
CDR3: CASSLESLEQFF
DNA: TGTGCCAGCAGCTTAGAATCCCTTGAGCAGTTCTTC

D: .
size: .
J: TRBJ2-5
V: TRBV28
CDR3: CASGRPHQETQYF
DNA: TGTGCCAGTGGGAGGCCCCACCAAGAGACCCAGTACTTC

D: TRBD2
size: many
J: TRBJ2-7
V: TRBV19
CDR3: CASSIDPSGAPEQYF
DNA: TGTGCCAGTAGTATAGACCCTAGCGGCGCTCCCGAGCAGTACTTC

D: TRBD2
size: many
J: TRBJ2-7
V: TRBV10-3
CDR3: CAISEGLAGAYYEQYF
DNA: TGTGCCATCAGTGAAGGACTAGCGGGAGCGTACTACGAGCAGTACTTC

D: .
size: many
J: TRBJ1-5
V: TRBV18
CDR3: CASSPAGDQPQHF
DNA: TGTGCCAGCTCACCGGCAGGCGATCAGCCCCAGCATTTT

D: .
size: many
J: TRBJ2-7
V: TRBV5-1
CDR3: CASSYGGTSYEQYF
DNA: TGCGCCAGCAGCTACGGGGGAACCTCCTACGAGCAGTACTTC

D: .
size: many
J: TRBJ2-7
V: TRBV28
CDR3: CASSLVGVDEQYF
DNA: TGTGCCAGCAGTTTAGTCGGGGTCGACGAGCAGTACTTC

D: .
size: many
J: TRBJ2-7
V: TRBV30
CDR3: CASRLPGMYEQYF
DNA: TGTGCCTCTCGACTGCCGGGAATGTACGAGCAGTACTTC

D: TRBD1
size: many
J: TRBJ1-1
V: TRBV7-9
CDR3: CASSGTGTGLFNTEAFF
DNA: TGTGCCAGCAGCGGCACCGGGACAGGGCTCTTTAACACTGAAGCTTTCTTT

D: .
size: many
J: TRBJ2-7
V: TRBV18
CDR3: CASSPGTRYEQYF
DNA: TGTGCCAGCTCACCCGGGACTCGCTACGAGCAGTACTTC

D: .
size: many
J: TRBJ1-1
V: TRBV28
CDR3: CASSFYGGRIDTEAFF
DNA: TGTGCCAGCAGTTTTTATGGAGGGAGGATCGACACTGAAGCTTTCTTT

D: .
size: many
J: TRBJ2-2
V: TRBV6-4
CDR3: CASSDSRRGGELFF
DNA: TGTGCCAGCAGTGACTCGAGGCGAGGCGGGGAGCTGTTTTTT

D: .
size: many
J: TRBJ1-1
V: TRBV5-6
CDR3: CASSLSLTGTNTEAFF
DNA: TGTGCCAGCAGCTTAAGCCTGACAGGAACGAACACTGAAGCTTTCTTT

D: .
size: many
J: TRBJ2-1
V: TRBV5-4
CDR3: CASARTEYNEQFF
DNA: TGTGCCAGCGCACGGACAGAATACAATGAGCAGTTCTTC

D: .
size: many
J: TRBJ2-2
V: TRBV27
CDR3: CASSLAGQLNTGELFF
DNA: TGTGCCAGCAGTTTAGCGGGACAGCTCAACACCGGGGAGCTGTTTTTT

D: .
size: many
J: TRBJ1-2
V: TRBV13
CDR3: CASSSALLAEYGYTF
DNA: TGTGCCAGCAGTTCAGCGTTGCTGGCGGAATATGGCTACACCTTC

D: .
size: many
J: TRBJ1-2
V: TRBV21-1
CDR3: CASVQGQGAVYGYTF
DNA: TGTGCCAGCGTCCAGGGACAGGGGGCTGTCTATGGCTACACCTTC

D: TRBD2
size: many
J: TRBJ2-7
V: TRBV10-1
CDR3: CASSEGTSGGPSYEQYF
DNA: TGCGCCAGCAGTGAAGGGACTAGCGGGGGACCCTCCTACGAGCAGTACTTC

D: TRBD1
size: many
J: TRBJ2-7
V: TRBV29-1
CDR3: CSVGQGLTYEQYF
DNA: TGCAGCGTTGGACAGGGGTTGACCTACGAGCAGTACTTC

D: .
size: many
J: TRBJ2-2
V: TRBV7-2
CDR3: CASSSAGTNTGELFF
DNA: TGTGCCAGCAGCTCCGCCGGGACTAACACCGGGGAGCTGTTTTTT

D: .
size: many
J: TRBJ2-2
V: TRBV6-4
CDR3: CASSDSGHNTGELFF
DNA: TGTGCCAGCAGTGATTCGGGACACAACACCGGGGAGCTGTTTTTT

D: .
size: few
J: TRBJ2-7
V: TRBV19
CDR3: CASSPRVTYEQYF
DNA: TGTGCCAGTAGTCCCCGCGTCACCTACGAGCAGTACTTC

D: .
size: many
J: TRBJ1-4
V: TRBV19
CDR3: CASRHRAGATNEKLFF
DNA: TGTGCCAGTAGGCATCGCGCGGGCGCAACTAATGAAAAACTGTTTTTT

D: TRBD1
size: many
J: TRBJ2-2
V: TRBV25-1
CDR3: CASRLAGTGGTGELFF
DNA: TGTGCCAGCAGACTAGCCGGGACAGGGGGCACCGGGGAGCTGTTTTTT

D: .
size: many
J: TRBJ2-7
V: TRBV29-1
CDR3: CSVALSHEQYF
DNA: TGCAGCGTTGCCCTTTCTCACGAGCAGTACTTC

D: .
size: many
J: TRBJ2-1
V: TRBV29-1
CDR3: CSVKNRGQRGTTEQFF
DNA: TGCAGCGTTAAAAACAGGGGACAGCGGGGGACTACTGAGCAGTTCTTC

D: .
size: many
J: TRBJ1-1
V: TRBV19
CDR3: CASSIDYRVTEAFF
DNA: TGTGCCAGTAGTATAGATTACAGGGTCACTGAAGCTTTCTTT

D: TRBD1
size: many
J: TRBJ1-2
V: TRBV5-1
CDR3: CASQRTGTYYGYTF
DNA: TGCGCCAGCCAAAGGACAGGGACTTACTATGGCTACACCTTC

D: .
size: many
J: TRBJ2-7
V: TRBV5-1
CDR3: CASRRTPQGNEQYF
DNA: TGCGCCAGCAGGCGTACCCCTCAGGGTAACGAGCAGTACTTC

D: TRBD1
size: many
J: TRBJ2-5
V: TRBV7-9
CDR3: CASSFSGGGETQYF
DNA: TGTGCCAGCAGCTTTTCAGGGGGCGGAGAGACCCAGTACTTC

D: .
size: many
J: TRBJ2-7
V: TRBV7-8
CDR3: CASSLWSMAGQNSYEQYF
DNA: TGTGCCAGCAGCTTATGGAGTATGGCGGGGCAGAACTCCTACGAGCAGTACTTC

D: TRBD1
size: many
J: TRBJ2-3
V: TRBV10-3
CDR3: CASGQGAGYTDTQYF
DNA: TGTGCCAGTGGACAGGGGGCCGGCTACACAGATACGCAGTATTTT

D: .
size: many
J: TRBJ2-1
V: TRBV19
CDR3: CASSIYGGTYNEQFF
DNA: TGTGCCAGTAGTATCTATGGGGGGACCTACAATGAGCAGTTCTTC

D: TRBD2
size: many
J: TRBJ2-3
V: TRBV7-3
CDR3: CASSLSGRGSTDTQYF
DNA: TGTGCCAGCAGCTTAAGTGGGCGGGGGAGCACAGATACGCAGTATTTT

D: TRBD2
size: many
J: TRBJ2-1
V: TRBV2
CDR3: CASRLAGSYNEQFF
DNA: TGTGCCAGCAGACTAGCGGGGTCCTACAATGAGCAGTTCTTC

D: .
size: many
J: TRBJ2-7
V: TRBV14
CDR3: CASSPRTYSYEQYF
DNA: TGTGCCAGCAGCCCACGGACATACTCCTACGAGCAGTACTTC

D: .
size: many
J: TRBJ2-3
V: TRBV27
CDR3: CASLRRDTDTQYF
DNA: TGTGCCAGCCTTAGGAGGGACACAGATACGCAGTATTTT

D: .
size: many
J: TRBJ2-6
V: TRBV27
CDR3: CASSPFVVSGANVLTF
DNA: TGTGCCAGCAGTCCATTCGTTGTCAGTGGGGCCAACGTCCTGACTTTC

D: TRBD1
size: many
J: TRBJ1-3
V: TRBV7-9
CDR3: CASSRIDREKGNTIYF
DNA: TGTGCCAGCAGCCGGATTGACAGGGAGAAAGGAAACACCATATATTTT

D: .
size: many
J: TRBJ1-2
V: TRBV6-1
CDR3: CASSEESGWWYGYTF
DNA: TGTGCCAGCAGTGAAGAGTCTGGCTGGTGGTATGGCTACACCTTC

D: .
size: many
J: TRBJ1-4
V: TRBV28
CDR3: CASSLGGFNEKLFF
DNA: TGTGCCAGCAGTTTAGGGGGGTTTAATGAAAAACTGTTTTTT

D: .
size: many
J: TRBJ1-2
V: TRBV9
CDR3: CASSPDGGHYGYTF
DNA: TGTGCCAGCAGCCCCGACGGGGGTCACTATGGCTACACCTTC

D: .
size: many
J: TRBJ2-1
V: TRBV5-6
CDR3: CASSWTTGNEQFF
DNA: TGTGCCAGCAGCTGGACAACGGGTAATGAGCAGTTCTTC

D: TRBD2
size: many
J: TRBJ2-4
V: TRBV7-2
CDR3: CASSALAGGLNIQYF
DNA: TGTGCCAGCAGCGCCCTAGCGGGGGGGTTAAACATTCAGTACTTC

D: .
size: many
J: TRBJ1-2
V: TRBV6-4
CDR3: CASGGENGYTF
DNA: TGTGCCAGCGGGGGGGAGAATGGCTACACCTTC

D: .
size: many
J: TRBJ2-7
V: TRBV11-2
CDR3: CASSLTSAEQYF
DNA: TGTGCCAGCAGCTTAACTAGTGCCGAGCAGTACTTC

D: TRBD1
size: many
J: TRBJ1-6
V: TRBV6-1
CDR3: CASSGTGTGYSPLHF
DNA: TGTGCCAGCAGTGGAACCGGGACAGGGTATTCACCCCTCCACTTT

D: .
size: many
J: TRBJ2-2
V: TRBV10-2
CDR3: CASRLPMGGTGELFF
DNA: TGCGCCAGCAGGCTCCCTATGGGAGGCACCGGGGAGCTGTTTTTT

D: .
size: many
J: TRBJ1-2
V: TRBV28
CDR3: CASSFPVTSYGYTF
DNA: TGTGCCAGCAGTTTTCCGGTAACGAGCTATGGCTACACCTTC

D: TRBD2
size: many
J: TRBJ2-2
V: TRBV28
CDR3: CASSLLASGRAITGELFF
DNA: TGTGCCAGCAGTTTATTAGCTAGCGGGAGGGCAATCACCGGGGAGCTGTTTTTT